This T cell receptor beta chain was identified in a study of CD8+CD57+ T cells in acquired aplastic anemia. Overall study: Across the sorted CD4+ and CD8+ cells, DNA amounts averaged about 3.1 ug.

For CDR3 and TCR beta VDJ profiling, genomic DNA was the template used. TCRdb passed the reads through MiXCR, listing each CDR3 protein once. The profile covers about 160,000 distinct CDR3 sequences, with 35% to 55% appearing a single time and around 0.96% taken by the ten largest. The CDR3 is 12 residues long. Looked up from germline, CDR1 is KGHDR and CDR2 is SFDVKD. V gave up 7 bases and J gave up 4 bases, with 7 bases separating them. V and J are TRBV24-1 and TRBJ2-1, with D hard to call. The sample was sorted CD4+, CD8+, or CD8+CD57+ T cells (not recorded which) from PBMCs. The sequence derives from a human donor in good health. The DNA for the CDR3 is TGTGCCACCAGAAATTCTTACAATGAGCAGTTCTTC. Translated: CATRNSYNEQFF.